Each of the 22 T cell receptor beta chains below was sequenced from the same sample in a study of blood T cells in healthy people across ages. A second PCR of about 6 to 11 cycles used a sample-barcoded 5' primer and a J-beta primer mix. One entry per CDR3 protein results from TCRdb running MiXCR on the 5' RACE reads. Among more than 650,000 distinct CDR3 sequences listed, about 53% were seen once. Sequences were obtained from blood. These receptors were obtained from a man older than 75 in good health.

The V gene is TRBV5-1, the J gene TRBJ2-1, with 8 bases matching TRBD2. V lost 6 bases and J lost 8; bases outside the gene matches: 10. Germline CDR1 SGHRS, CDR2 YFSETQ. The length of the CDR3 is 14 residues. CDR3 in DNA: TGCGCCAGCAAGGGGACTAGGGCTAGCGATGAGCAGTTCTTC. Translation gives CASKGTRASDEQFF. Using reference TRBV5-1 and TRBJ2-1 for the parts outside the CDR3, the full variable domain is KAGVTQTPRYLIKTRGQQVTLSCSPISGHRSVSWYQQTPGQGLQFLFEYFSETQRNKGNFPGRFSGRQFSNSRSEMNVSTLELGDSALYLCASKGTRASDEQFFGPGTRLTVL.

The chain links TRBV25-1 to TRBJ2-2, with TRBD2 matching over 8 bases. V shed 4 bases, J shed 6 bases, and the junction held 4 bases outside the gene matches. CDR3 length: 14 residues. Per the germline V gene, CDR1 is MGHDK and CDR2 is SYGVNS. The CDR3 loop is CASSGGLVSGELFF. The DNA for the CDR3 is TGTGCCAGCAGTGGGGGACTAGTCTCCGGGGAGCTGTTTTTT.

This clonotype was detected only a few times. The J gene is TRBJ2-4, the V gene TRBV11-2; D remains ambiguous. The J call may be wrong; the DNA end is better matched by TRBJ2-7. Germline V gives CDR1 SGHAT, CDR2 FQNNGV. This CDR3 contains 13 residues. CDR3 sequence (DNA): TGTGCCAGCAGCTGGGGAACTACCTACGAGCAGTACTTC. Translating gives CASSWGTTYEQYF.

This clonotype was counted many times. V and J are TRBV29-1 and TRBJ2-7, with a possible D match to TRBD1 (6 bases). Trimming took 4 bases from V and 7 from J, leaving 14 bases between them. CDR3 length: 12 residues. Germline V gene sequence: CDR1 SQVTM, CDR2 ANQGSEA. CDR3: CSVGQGLREQYF. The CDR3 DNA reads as TGCAGCGTTGGCCAGGGGTTGAGGGAGCAGTACTTC.

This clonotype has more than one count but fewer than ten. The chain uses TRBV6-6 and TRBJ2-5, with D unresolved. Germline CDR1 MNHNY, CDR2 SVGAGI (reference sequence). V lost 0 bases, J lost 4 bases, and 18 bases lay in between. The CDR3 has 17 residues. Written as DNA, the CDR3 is TGTGCCAGCAGTTACTCGATCATACGGGCGTACGGAGAGACCCAGTACTTC. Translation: CASSYSIIRAYGETQYF.

The CDR3, as DNA: TGTGCCACCAGTGACGACAGATACGCGTATTTT. Translating gives CATSDDRYAYF. This chain connects TRBV24-1 to TRBJ2-3; a possible D gene is TRBD1 (5 bases). The CDR3 sequence is 11 residues long. The germline V and J ends were trimmed by 4 bases and 14 bases, with 12 bases remaining between them. The V gene's germline CDR1 is KGHDR and CDR2 SFDVKD.

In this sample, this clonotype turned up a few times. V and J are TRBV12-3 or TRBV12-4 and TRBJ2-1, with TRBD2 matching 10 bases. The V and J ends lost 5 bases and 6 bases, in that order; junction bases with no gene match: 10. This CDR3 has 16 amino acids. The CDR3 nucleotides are TGTGCCAGCAGTCTCCAAGCGGGAGGGCCCTTCAATGAGCAGTTCTTC. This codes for CASSLQAGGPFNEQFF.

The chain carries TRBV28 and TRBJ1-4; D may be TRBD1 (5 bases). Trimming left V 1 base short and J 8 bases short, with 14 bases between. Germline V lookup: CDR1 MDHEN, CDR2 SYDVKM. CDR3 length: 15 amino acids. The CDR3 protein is CASSLSGPGNEKLFF. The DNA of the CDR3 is TGTGCCAGCAGTTTATCCGGGCCAGGGAACGAAAAACTGTTTTTT.

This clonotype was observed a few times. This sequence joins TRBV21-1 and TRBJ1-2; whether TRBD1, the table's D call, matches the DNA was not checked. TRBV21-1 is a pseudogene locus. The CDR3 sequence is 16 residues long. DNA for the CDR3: TGTGCCAGCAGCGACCGGGACAGGGGCCCTCATCATGGCTACACCTTC. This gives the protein CASSDRDRGPHHGYTF.

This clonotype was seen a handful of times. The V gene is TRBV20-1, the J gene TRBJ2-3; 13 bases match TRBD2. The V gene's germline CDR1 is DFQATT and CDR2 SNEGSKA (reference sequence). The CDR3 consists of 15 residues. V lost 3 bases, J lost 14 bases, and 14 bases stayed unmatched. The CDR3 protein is CSASGTSGIHRYAYF. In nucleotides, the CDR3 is TGCAGTGCTAGCGGGACTAGCGGGATTCACAGATACGCGTATTTT.

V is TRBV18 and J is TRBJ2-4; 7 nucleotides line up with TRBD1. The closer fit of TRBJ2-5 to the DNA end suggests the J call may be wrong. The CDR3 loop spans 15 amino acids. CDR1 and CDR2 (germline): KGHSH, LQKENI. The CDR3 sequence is CASSPTGIQGETQYF. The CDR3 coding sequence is TGTGCCAGCTCACCCACCGGGATACAGGGGGAGACCCAGTACTTC.

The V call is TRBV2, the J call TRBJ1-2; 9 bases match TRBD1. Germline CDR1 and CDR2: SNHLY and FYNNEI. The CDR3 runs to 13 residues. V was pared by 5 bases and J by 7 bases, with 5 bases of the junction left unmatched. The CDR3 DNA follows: TGTGCCAGCAGTTCCGGGACAGGGTTTGGCTACACCTTC. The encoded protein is CASSSGTGFGYTF.

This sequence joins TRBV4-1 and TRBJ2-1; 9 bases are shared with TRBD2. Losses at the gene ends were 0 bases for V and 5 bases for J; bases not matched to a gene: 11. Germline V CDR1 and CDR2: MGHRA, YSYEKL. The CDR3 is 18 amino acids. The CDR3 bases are TGCGCCAGCAGCCAAGATCGTTTGCGGGAGGGCCTGAACAATGAGCAGTTCTTC. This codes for CASSQDRLREGLNNEQFF.

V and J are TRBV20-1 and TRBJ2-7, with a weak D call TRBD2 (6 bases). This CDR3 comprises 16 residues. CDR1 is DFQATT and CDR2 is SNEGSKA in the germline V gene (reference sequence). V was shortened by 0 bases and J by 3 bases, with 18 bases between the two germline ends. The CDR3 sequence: CSARDWGAGSHYEQYF. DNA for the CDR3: TGCAGTGCTAGAGATTGGGGCGCCGGGAGCCACTACGAGCAGTACTTC.

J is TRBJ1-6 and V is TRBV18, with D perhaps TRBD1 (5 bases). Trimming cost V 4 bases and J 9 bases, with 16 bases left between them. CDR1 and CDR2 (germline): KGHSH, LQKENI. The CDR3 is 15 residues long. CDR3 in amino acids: CASSRENTGGSPLHF. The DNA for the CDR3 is TGTGCCAGCTCACGGGAAAATACCGGGGGTTCACCCCTCCACTTT. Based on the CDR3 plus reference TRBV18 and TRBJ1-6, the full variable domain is NAGVMQNPRHLVRRRGQEARLRCSPMKGHSHVYWYRQLPEEGLKFMVYLQKENIIDESGMPKERFSAEFPKEGPSILRIQQVVRGDSAAYFCASSRENTGGSPLHFGNGTRLTVT.

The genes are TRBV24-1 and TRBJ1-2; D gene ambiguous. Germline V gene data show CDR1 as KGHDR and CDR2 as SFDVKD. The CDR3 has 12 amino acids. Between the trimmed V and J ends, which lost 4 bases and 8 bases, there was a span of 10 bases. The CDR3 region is CATSDSPGGYTF. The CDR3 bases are TGTGCCACCAGTGACAGCCCCGGGGGCTACACCTTC.

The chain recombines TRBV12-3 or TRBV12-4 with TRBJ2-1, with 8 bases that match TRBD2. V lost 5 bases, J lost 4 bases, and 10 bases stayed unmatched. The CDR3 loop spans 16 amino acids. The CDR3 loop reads CASSPGVSGMYNEQFF. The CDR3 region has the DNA TGTGCCAGCAGTCCCGGGGTTAGCGGGATGTACAATGAGCAGTTCTTC.

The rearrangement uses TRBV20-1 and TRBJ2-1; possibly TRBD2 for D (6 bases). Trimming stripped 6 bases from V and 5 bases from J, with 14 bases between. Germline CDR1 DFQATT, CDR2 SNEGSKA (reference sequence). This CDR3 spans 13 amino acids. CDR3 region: CSAGTRSDNEQFF. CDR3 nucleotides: TGCAGTGCAGGGACTCGGTCCGACAATGAGCAGTTCTTC.

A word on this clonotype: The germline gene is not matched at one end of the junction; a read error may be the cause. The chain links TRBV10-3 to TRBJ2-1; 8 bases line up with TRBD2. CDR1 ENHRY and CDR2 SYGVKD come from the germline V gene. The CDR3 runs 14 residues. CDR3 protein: CAISKRETYNEQFF. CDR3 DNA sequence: TGTGCCATCAGCAAGCGGGAGACGTACAATGAGCAGTTTTTC.

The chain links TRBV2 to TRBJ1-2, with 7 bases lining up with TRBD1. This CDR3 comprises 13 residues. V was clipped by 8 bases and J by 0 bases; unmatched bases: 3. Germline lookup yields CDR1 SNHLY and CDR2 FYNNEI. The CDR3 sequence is CASGTEANYGYTF. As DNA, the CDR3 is TGTGCCAGCGGGACAGAAGCTAACTATGGCTACACCTTC.

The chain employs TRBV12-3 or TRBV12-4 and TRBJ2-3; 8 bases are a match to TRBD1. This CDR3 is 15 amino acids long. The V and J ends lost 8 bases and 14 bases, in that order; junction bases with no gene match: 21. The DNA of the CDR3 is TGTGCCAGCGCGTTATTTGGACAGGGCCCCAGATACGCGTATTTT. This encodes CASALFGQGPRYAYF.

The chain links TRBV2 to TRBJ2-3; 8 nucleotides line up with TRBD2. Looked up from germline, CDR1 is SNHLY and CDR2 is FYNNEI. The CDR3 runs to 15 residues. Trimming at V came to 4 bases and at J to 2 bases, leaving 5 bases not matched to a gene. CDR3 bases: TGTGCCAGCAGTGTACCGGGGGGGGCCACAGATACGCAGTATTTT. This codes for CASSVPGGATDTQYF.